The present T cell receptor beta chain was sequenced within a study of vaccination and CD4 T cells after COVID-19. Broader study findings: The study found median SARS-CoV-2-reactive clonotypes rising from roughly 22 to 38, not significantly.

The sample's treatment: roughly 11-day PBMC culture with coronavirus spike peptide pools or control peptides (ViraFEST assay). Sequencing of DNA taken from cultured CD4+ T cells relied on the Oncomine TCR Beta short-read assay. Cultured CD4+ T cells were the source of extracted genomic DNA. TCRdb re-derived calls from the PCR reads in MiXCR, one entry per CDR3 protein. The table includes fewer than 20,000 distinct CDR3 sequences, about 43% detected once. This clonotype appeared a few times. The antigen is undetermined. V shed 6 bases and J shed 7 bases, with 7 bases lying between them. The germline CDR1 and CDR2 sequences are MNHNS and SASEGT. The CDR3 is 11 residues long.

This TCR came from a human donor who had recovered from COVID-19. V gene TRBV6-1 combines with J gene TRBJ2-1; possible D gene TRBD1, 5 bases. Sequencing was carried out using CD4+ T cells from blood, cultured in vitro. CDR3 sequence (DNA): TGTGCCAGCAGCCAGGGAAATGAGCAGTTCTTC. It is translated as CASSQGNEQFF.